This T cell receptor beta chain was identified during a study of cytomegalovirus exposure and HLA in healthy donors. General observations from the study: In a later analysis, a genetic analysis reported fewer productive-TCR N-insertions in an Asian-associated ancestry cluster than the cohort average. Highly shared variants forming one cluster were likely a sequencing artifact.

In regard to this clone: Its antigen is unknown.

13 Jbeta primers and 60 Vbeta primers were used for the PCR. Sequencing used immunoSEQ multiplex PCR; TCRdb keeps in-frame clones, though not all of them. The data hold about 140,000 clones, with around 80% observed a single time. CDR1 and CDR2 (germline): SGHAT, FQNNGV. The CDR3 is 12 amino acids. The ends were cut back, 3 bases at V and 8 bases at J, with 7 bases in the middle. V gene TRBV11-2 combines with J gene TRBJ1-4, with no clear D. This TCR came from a middle-aged man in good health and CMV-seropositive. Sequencing input: PBMCs. In DNA, the CDR3 is TGTGCCAGCAGCTTTAGAGTGGAAAAACTGTTTTTT. Protein sequence: CASSFRVEKLFF. The variable domain in full, with the rest retrieved from reference TRBV11-2 and TRBJ1-4, is EAGVAQSPRYKIIEKRQSVAFWCNPISGHATLYWYQQILGQGPKLLIQFQNNGVVDDSQLPKDRFSAERLKGVDSTLKIQPAKLEDSAVYLCASSFRVEKLFFGSGTQLSVL.